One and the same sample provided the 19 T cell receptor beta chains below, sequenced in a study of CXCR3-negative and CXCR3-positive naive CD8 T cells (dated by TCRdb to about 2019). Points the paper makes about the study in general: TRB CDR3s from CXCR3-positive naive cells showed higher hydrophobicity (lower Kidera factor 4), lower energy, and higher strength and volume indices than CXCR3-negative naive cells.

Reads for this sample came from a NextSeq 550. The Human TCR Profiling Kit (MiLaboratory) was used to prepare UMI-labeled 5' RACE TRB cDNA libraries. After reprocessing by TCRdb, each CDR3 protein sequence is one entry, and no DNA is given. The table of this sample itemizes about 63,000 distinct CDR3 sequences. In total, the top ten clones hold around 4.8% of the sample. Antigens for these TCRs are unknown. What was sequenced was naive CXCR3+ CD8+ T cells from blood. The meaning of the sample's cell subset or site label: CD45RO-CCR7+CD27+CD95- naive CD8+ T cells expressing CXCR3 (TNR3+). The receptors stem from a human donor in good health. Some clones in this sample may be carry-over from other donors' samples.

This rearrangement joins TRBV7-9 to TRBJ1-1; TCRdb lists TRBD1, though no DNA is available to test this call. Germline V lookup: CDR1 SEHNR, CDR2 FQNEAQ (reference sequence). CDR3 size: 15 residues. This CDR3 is CASSAGQGASTEAFF.

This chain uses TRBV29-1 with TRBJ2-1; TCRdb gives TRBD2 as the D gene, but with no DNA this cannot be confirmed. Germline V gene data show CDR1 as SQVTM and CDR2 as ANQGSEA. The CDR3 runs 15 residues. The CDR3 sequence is CSVGPRDYSYNEQFF.

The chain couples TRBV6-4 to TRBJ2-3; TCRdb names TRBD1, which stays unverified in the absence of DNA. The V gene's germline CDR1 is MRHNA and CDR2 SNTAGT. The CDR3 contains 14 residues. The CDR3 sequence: CASSDGGATDTQYF.

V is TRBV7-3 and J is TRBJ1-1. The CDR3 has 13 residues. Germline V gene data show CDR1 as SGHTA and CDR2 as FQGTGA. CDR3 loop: CASSYERYTEAFF.

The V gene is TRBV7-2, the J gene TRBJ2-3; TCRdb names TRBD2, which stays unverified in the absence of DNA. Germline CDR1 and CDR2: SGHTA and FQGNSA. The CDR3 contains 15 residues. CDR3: CASSMTSGGTDTQYF.

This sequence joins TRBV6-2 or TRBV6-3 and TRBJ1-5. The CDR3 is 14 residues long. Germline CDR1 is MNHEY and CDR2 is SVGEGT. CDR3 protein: CASSSSGMGGPQHF.

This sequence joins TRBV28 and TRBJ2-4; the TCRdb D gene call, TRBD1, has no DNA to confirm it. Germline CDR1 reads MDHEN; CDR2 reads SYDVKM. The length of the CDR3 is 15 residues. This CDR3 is CASTDPGDSFHIQYF. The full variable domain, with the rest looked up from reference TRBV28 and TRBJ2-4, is DVKVTQSSRYLVKRTGEKVFLECVQDMDHENMFWYRQDPGLGLRLIYFSYDVKMKEKGDIPEGYSVSREKKERFSLILESASTNQTSMYLCASTDPGDSFHIQYFGAGTRLSVL.

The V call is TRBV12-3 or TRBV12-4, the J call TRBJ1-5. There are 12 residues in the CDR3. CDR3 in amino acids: CASSFWAQPQHF.

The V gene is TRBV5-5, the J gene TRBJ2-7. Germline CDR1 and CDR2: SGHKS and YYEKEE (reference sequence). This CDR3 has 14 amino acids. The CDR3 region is CASSLPTGPYEQYF.

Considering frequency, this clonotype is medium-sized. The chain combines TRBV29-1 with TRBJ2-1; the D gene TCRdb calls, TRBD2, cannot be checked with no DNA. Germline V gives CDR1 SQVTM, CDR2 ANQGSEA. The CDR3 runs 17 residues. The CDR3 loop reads CSVQPRGLAGDYNEQFF.

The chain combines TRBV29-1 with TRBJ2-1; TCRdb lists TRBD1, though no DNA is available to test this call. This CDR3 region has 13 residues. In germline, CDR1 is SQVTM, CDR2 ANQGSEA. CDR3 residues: CSVQTGTTNEQFF.

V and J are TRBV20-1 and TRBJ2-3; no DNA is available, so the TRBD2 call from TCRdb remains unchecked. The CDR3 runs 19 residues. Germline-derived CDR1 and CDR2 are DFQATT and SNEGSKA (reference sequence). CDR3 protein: CSAASGEREIPPTRDTQYF.

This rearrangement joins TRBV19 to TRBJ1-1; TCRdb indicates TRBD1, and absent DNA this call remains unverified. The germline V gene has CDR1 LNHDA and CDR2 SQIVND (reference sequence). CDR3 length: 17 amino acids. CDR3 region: CASSEAPAMHAGPEAFF.

The chain's CDR3 is CASSFIAGELFF. The chain recombines TRBV4-2 with TRBJ2-2. Per germline, CDR1 LGHNA and CDR2 YNFKEQ. This CDR3 has 12 residues.

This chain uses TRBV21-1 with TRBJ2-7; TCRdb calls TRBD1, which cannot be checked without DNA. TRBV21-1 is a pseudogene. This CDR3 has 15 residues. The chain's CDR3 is CASSKRGTGKDEQYF.

CDR3: CSVEVGIAPNTGELFF. The J gene is TRBJ2-2, the V gene TRBV29-1; TCRdb outputs TRBD2, but without DNA this stays unchecked. There are 16 residues in the CDR3. The germline V gene encodes CDR1 SQVTM and CDR2 ANQGSEA.

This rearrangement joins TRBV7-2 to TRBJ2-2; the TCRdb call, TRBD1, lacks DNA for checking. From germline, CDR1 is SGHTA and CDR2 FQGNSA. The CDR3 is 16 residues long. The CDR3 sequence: CASSLLGTPNTGELFF.

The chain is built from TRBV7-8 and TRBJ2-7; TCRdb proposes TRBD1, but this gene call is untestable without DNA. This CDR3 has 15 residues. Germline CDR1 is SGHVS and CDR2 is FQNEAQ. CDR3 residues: CASSLSGGPSYEQYF.

CDR3 amino acids: CAISESIGIYEQYF. This rearrangement joins TRBV10-3 to TRBJ2-7. CDR1 is ENHRY and CDR2 is SYGVKD in the germline V gene. The CDR3 totals 14 residues.